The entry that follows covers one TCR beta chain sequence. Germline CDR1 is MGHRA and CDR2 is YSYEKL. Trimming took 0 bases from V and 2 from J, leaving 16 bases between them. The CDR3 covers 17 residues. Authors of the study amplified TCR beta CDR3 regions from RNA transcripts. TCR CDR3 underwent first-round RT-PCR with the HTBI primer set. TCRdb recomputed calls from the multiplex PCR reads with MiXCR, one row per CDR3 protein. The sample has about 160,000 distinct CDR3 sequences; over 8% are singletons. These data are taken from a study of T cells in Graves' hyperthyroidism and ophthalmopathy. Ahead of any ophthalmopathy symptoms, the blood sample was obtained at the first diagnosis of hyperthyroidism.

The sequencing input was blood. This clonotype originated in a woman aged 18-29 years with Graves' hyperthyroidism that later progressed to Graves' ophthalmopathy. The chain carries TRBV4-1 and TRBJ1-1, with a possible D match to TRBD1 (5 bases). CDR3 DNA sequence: TGCGCCAGCAGCCAAGATCGTCGACAGACCTACAACACTGAAGCTTTCTTT. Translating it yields CASSQDRRQTYNTEAFF.